Listed below are T cell receptor beta chains from one sample, sequenced in a study of radiotherapy plus CTLA-4 blockade in lung cancer. TCRdb's table, derived via immunoSEQ multiplex PCR, lists solely in-frame clones and lacks some. The sample includes approximately 34,000 clones, roughly 71% seen only once; the top ten take approximately 4%. The sequenced sample was peripheral blood, obtained from a patient treated with radiotherapy plus ipilimumab. The receptors were gathered from a human donor with non-small cell lung cancer who had stable disease on radiotherapy plus ipilimumab. Both conserved end residues are trimmed from each CDR3. Fields, in order: D gene, CDR3 length, V gene, CDR3 protein. D genes are given only for firm matches.

TRBD1 | 13 | TRBV6-4 | ASSATGGGNYGYT
TRBD1 | 11 | TRBV7-9 | ASSLAGQVDGT
NA | 12 | TRBV19 | ASSGGGWGQPQH
NA | 10 | TRBV18 | ASSPSTDTQY
NA | 14 | TRBV21-1 | ASGEGHRVTDEKLF
NA | 13 | TRBV5-6 | ASSPGGPLTDTQY
NA | 13 | TRBV6-5 | ASRPAGLNTGELF
TRBD2 | 13 | TRBV7-2 | ASSGLAAPSYEQY
NA | 13 | TRBV9 | ASSVGGYTNQPQH
TRBD1 | 13 | TRBV7-9 | ASSPTGGAGNIQY
TRBD2 | 17 | TRBV28 | ASSPGLAGGLGQGGELF
NA | 16 | TRBV7-2 | ASSLSPGQGGSGNTIY
TRBD2 | 18 | TRBV9 | ASSARGGLAGDRGTDTQY
TRBD1 | 15 | TRBV6-1 | ASSGPRQGSAPYEQY